This T cell receptor (beta chain) was recorded in a study of T cell repertoires and HLA-DP antigens. Across the study: In vitro CD4+ alloreactivity was against HeLa-presented HLA-DP. Whole-study findings and limits: Against one allele, clones undetected before culture averaged 36.3%; against the other, roughly 50%.

Between the trimmed V and J ends, which lost 2 bases and 2 bases, there was a span of 7 bases. The germline V gene has CDR1 MDHEN and CDR2 SYDVKM. This CDR3 has 14 amino acids. On this clone itself: Antigen unknown.

Pre-culture CD4+ samples were sequenced deeply, targeting around 200,000 T cell genomes. Only in-frame clones appear in the TCRdb table, and some are missing; sequencing was by immunoSEQ multiplex PCR. This sample yields approximately 100,000 clones, of which around nine tenths are seen a single time; approximately 1.5% belongs to the top ten. This TCR was recovered from a man in his fifties in good health and CMV-seronegative. The source material was CD4+ T cells from PBMCs. The chain links TRBV28 to TRBJ1-5; no reliable D call. Here the CDR3 DNA reads TGTGCCAGCAGTTTAACTGAGGGCAATCAGCCCCAGCATTTT. It codes for CASSLTEGNQPQHF.